The TCR beta chain under discussion was sequenced for a study of blood T cells in healthy people across ages. Findings and limits, study-wide: Naive and antigen-experienced cells were not separated, limiting conclusive comparison.

Germline loops: CDR1 MDHEN, CDR2 SYDVKM. Trimming took off 7 bases at V and 8 bases at J, with 6 bases between the two ends. This CDR3 is 11 amino acids long. In regard to this clonotype: The antigen is unknown.

For the second PCR, which ran for about 6 to 11 cycles, a sample-barcoded 5' primer and a J-beta primer mix were used. Every cDNA molecule bore a tag from a template-switch adaptor containing 12 random nucleotides. TCRdb ran MiXCR on the 5' RACE reads and lists one entry per CDR3 protein. The sample lists about 1.8 million distinct CDR3 sequences, approximately 50% seen once, with more than 2% in the top ten. Every donor gave 9.5 to 10 milliliters of peripheral blood. A minimum of 7 million PBMCs was isolated per sample. The receptor's source is a woman in her thirties or forties in good health. Sequenced: blood. The genes are TRBV28 and TRBJ1-6; D is unresolved. As DNA, the CDR3 is TGTGCCAGCACCCGAGATTCACCCCTCCACTTT. It codes for CASTRDSPLHF.